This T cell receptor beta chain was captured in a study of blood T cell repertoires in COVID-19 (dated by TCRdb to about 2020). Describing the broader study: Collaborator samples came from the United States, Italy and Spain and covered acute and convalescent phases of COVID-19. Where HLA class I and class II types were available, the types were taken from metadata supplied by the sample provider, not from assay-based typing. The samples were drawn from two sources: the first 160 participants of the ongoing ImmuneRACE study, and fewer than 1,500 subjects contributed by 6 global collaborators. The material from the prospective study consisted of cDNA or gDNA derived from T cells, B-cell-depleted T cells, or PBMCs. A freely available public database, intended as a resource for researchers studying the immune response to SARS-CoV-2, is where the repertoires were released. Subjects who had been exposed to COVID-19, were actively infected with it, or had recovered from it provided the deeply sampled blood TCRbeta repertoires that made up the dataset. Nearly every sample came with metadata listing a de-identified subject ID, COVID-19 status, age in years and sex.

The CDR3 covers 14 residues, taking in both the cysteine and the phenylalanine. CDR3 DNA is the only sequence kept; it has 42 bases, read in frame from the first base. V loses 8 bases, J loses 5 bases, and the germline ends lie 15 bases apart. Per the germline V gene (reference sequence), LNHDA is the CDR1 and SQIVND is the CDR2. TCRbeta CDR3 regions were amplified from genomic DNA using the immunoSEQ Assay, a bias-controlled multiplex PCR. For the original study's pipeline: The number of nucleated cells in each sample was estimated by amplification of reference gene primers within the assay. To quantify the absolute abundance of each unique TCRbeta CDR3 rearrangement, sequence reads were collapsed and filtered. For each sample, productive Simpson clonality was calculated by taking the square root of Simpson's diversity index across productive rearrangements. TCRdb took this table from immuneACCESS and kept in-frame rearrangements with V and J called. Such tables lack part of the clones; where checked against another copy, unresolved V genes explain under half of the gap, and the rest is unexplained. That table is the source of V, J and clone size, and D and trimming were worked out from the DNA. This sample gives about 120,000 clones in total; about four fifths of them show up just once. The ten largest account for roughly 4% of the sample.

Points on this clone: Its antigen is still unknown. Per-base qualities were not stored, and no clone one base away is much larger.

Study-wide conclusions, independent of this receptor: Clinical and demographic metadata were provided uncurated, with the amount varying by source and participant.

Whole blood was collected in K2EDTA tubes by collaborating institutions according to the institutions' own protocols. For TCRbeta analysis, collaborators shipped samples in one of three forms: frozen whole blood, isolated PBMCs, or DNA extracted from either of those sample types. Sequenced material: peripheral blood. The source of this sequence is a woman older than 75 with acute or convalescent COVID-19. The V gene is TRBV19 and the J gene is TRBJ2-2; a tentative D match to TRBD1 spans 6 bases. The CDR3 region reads CASLKTGWTGELFF. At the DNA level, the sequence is TGTGCCAGTCTAAAAACAGGGTGGACCGGGGAGCTGTTTTTT.